The rows below give T cell receptor beta chains drawn from one sample of a study of a mutant IDH1 vaccine in newly diagnosed glioma. The antigens for these receptors are not known. Sequencing was performed with immunoSEQ multiplex PCR; in TCRdb, only in-frame clones are kept and a portion is missing. Of 37,000 or so clones listed, about four fifths were seen once; the top ten hold about a quarter. The specimen comprised PBMCs, sampled from a glioma patient whose treatment included an IDH1 peptide vaccine. These receptors were collected from a man aged 25 to 40 with glioma. The CDR3 runs from the conserved cysteine through the conserved F or W. D genes are given only for firm matches. Size values are once, few and many counts, or a class for expanded clones, and some rows have none.

d_gene: NA; len: 14; v_gene: TRBV4-3; abundance: NA; j_gene: TRBJ1-2; CDR3aa: CASSPRGGRDGYTF; CDR3nt: TGCGCCAGCAGCCCGCGGGGGGGGAGAGATGGCTACACCTTC
d_gene: TRBD1; len: 15; v_gene: TRBV7-9; abundance: NA; j_gene: TRBJ2-7; CDR3aa: CASSLALGQNYEQYF; CDR3nt: TGTGCCAGCAGCTTAGCGTTGGGACAGAACTACGAGCAGTACTTC
d_gene: NA; len: 15; v_gene: TRBV11-3; abundance: NA; j_gene: TRBJ2-3; CDR3aa: CASSLEWGKADTQYF; CDR3nt: TGTGCCAGCAGCTTAGAATGGGGAAAGGCAGATACGCAGTATTTT
d_gene: TRBD2; len: 16; v_gene: TRBV5-1; abundance: once; j_gene: TRBJ2-3; CDR3aa: CASSPRSSGISDTQYF; CDR3nt: TGCGCCAGCAGCCCCCGTAGTAGCGGGATATCAGATACGCAGTATTTT
d_gene: TRBD2; len: 14; v_gene: TRBV7-8; abundance: NA; j_gene: TRBJ2-7; CDR3aa: CASSLAGGASEQYF; CDR3nt: TGTGCCAGCAGCTTAGCCGGGGGGGCGAGCGAGCAGTACTTC
d_gene: NA; len: 14; v_gene: TRBV28; abundance: few; j_gene: TRBJ1-1; CDR3aa: CASSSGQMNTEAFF; CDR3nt: TGTGCCAGCAGTTCGGGGCAAATGAACACTGAAGCTTTCTTT
d_gene: NA; len: 12; v_gene: TRBV30; abundance: NA; j_gene: TRBJ1-1; CDR3aa: CAWSVSDTEAFF; CDR3nt: TGTGCCTGGAGTGTCTCGGACACTGAAGCTTTCTTT
d_gene: TRBD1; len: 15; v_gene: TRBV5-6; abundance: NA; j_gene: TRBJ1-1; CDR3aa: CASSLLTGKNTEAFF; CDR3nt: TGTGCCAGCAGCTTGCTGACAGGGAAGAACACTGAAGCTTTCTTT
d_gene: TRBD1; len: 18; v_gene: TRBV19; abundance: once; j_gene: TRBJ1-5; CDR3aa: CASSSSWTGDSGNQPQHF; CDR3nt: TGTGCCAGTAGTTCCTCCTGGACAGGGGATAGTGGCAATCAGCCCCAGCATTTT
d_gene: NA; len: 14; v_gene: TRBV15; abundance: few; j_gene: TRBJ2-2; CDR3aa: CATSLESNTGELFF; CDR3nt: TGTGCCACCAGCTTGGAATCGAACACCGGGGAGCTGTTTTTT
d_gene: TRBD2; len: 15; v_gene: TRBV7-3; abundance: NA; j_gene: TRBJ2-5; CDR3aa: CASSLRRTSPETQYF; CDR3nt: TGTGCCAGCAGCTTACGTAGGACTAGCCCAGAGACCCAGTACTTC
d_gene: NA; len: 12; v_gene: TRBV29-1; abundance: NA; j_gene: TRBJ1-1; CDR3aa: CSVQKEFTEAFF; CDR3nt: TGCAGCGTCCAGAAGGAGTTTACTGAAGCTTTCTTT
d_gene: NA; len: 15; v_gene: TRBV19; abundance: NA; j_gene: TRBJ1-6; CDR3aa: CASSIQGQDNSPLHF; CDR3nt: TGTGCCAGTAGTATTCAGGGCCAGGATAATTCACCCCTCCACTTT
d_gene: NA; len: 17; v_gene: TRBV5-1; abundance: few; j_gene: TRBJ1-4; CDR3aa: CASSLFSGIATNEKLFF; CDR3nt: TGCGCCAGCAGTCTTTTCTCCGGTATTGCAACTAATGAAAAACTGTTTTTT
d_gene: NA; len: 11; v_gene: TRBV7-2; abundance: NA; j_gene: TRBJ2-1; CDR3aa: CASSPAYEQFF; CDR3nt: TGTGCCAGCAGCCCCGCGTACGAGCAGTTCTTC
d_gene: NA; len: 18; v_gene: TRBV5-1; abundance: NA; j_gene: TRBJ2-7; CDR3aa: CASSLLVGSQGSSYEQYF; CDR3nt: TGCGCCAGCAGTTTGTTGGTCGGTTCTCAAGGGAGCTCCTACGAGCAGTACTTC
d_gene: TRBD2; len: 13; v_gene: TRBV4-1; abundance: NA; j_gene: TRBJ2-7; CDR3aa: CASSLTSGYEQYF; CDR3nt: TGCGCCAGCAGCCTAACTAGCGGCTACGAGCAGTACTTC
d_gene: NA; len: 12; v_gene: TRBV29-1; abundance: NA; j_gene: TRBJ2-7; CDR3aa: CSVKGSGYEQYF; CDR3nt: TGCAGCGTTAAGGGTTCGGGCTACGAGCAGTACTTC
d_gene: NA; len: 11; v_gene: TRBV2; abundance: NA; j_gene: TRBJ2-7; CDR3aa: CASSEVYEQYF; CDR3nt: TGTGCCAGCAGTGAAGTCTACGAGCAGTACTTC
d_gene: NA; len: 13; v_gene: TRBV28; abundance: few; j_gene: TRBJ2-2; CDR3aa: CASSLGNTGELFF; CDR3nt: TGTGCCAGCAGTTTAGGGAACACCGGGGAGCTGTTTTTT
d_gene: TRBD2; len: 16; v_gene: TRBV4-1; abundance: NA; j_gene: TRBJ2-3; CDR3aa: CASSQDSGGGTDTQYF; CDR3nt: TGCGCCAGCAGCCAAGATTCGGGGGGGGGCACAGATACGCAGTATTTT
d_gene: NA; len: 14; v_gene: TRBV29-1; abundance: NA; j_gene: TRBJ2-7; CDR3aa: CSVEAGEGSYEQYF; CDR3nt: TGCAGCGTTGAGGCAGGGGAAGGTTCCTACGAGCAGTACTTC
d_gene: NA; len: 14; v_gene: TRBV7-9; abundance: NA; j_gene: TRBJ2-3; CDR3aa: CASSPGTSTDTQYF; CDR3nt: TGTGCCAGCAGCCCCGGGACTAGCACAGATACGCAGTATTTT
d_gene: NA; len: 13; v_gene: TRBV18; abundance: NA; j_gene: TRBJ1-6; CDR3aa: CASSPVVDSPLHF; CDR3nt: TGTGCCAGCTCACCAGTGGTTGACTCACCCCTCCACTTT
d_gene: NA; len: 13; v_gene: TRBV5-6; abundance: NA; j_gene: TRBJ2-7; CDR3aa: CASSLDNSYEQYF; CDR3nt: TGTGCCAGCAGCTTAGACAATTCCTACGAGCAGTACTTC
d_gene: TRBD1; len: 14; v_gene: TRBV5-1; abundance: NA; j_gene: TRBJ2-3; CDR3aa: CASSMPRGQETQYF; CDR3nt: TGCGCCAGCAGCATGCCTAGGGGGCAGGAGACGCAGTATTTT
d_gene: NA; len: 15; v_gene: TRBV5-1; abundance: NA; j_gene: TRBJ2-7; CDR3aa: CASSPGAGPSYEQYF; CDR3nt: TGCGCCAGCAGTCCAGGCGCGGGACCCTCCTACGAGCAGTACTTC
d_gene: TRBD1; len: 16; v_gene: TRBV9; abundance: NA; j_gene: TRBJ1-2; CDR3aa: CASSVGTGKVNYGYTF; CDR3nt: TGTGCCAGCAGCGTAGGGACAGGGAAAGTAAACTATGGCTACACCTTC
d_gene: NA; len: 15; v_gene: TRBV11-3; abundance: NA; j_gene: TRBJ2-1; CDR3aa: CASSFSASSYNEQFF; CDR3nt: TGTGCCAGCAGCTTCTCGGCTAGCTCCTACAATGAGCAGTTCTTC
d_gene: TRBD2; len: 17; v_gene: TRBV4-3; abundance: NA; j_gene: TRBJ2-3; CDR3aa: CASSQVAGGEYTDTQYF; CDR3nt: TGCGCCAGCAGCCAAGTTGCGGGAGGGGAATACACAGATACGCAGTATTTT
d_gene: TRBD1; len: 16; v_gene: TRBV18; abundance: once; j_gene: TRBJ2-1; CDR3aa: CASSRLTGVYKDEQFF; CDR3nt: TGTGCCAGCTCGCGCCTAACAGGGGTCTATAAGGATGAGCAGTTCTTC
d_gene: NA; len: 14; v_gene: TRBV6-1; abundance: NA; j_gene: TRBJ2-3; CDR3aa: CASSVGGSTDTQYF; CDR3nt: TGTGCCAGCAGTGTAGGGGGGAGCACAGATACGCAGTATTTT
d_gene: NA; len: 16; v_gene: TRBV4-1; abundance: once; j_gene: TRBJ1-5; CDR3aa: CASSQEGARANQPQHF; CDR3nt: TGCGCCAGCAGCCAAGAAGGGGCCAGAGCAAATCAGCCCCAGCATTTT
d_gene: TRBD1; len: 14; v_gene: TRBV30; abundance: NA; j_gene: TRBJ1-5; CDR3aa: CAWTTGSSGMPQHF; CDR3nt: TGTGCCTGGACGACAGGGTCCTCTGGGATGCCCCAGCATTTT
d_gene: TRBD1; len: 16; v_gene: TRBV6-6; abundance: NA; j_gene: TRBJ1-6; CDR3aa: CASTQGVSSYNSPLHF; CDR3nt: TGTGCCAGCACGCAGGGGGTGAGCTCCTATAATTCACCCCTCCACTTT
d_gene: TRBD2; len: 16; v_gene: TRBV5-1; abundance: NA; j_gene: TRBJ2-1; CDR3aa: CASSEGLAGSYNEQFF; CDR3nt: TGCGCCAGCAGCGAGGGACTAGCGGGGTCCTACAATGAGCAGTTCTTC
d_gene: NA; len: 12; v_gene: TRBV30; abundance: NA; j_gene: TRBJ2-7; CDR3aa: CAWGDAHYEQYF; CDR3nt: TGTGCCTGGGGGGACGCGCACTACGAGCAGTACTTC
d_gene: NA; len: 13; v_gene: TRBV10-1; abundance: NA; j_gene: TRBJ2-5; CDR3aa: CASSSQGKETQYF; CDR3nt: TGCGCCAGCAGTAGCCAGGGTAAAGAGACCCAGTACTTC
d_gene: NA; len: 14; v_gene: TRBV6-5; abundance: NA; j_gene: TRBJ1-1; CDR3aa: CASSYSGMNTEAFF; CDR3nt: TGTGCCAGCAGTTACTCAGGAATGAACACTGAAGCTTTCTTT
d_gene: NA; len: 13; v_gene: TRBV6-6; abundance: NA; j_gene: TRBJ2-3; CDR3aa: CASSYAGVDTQYF; CDR3nt: TGTGCCAGCAGTTACGCCGGGGTAGATACGCAGTATTTT
d_gene: TRBD1; len: 16; v_gene: TRBV19; abundance: NA; j_gene: TRBJ1-6; CDR3aa: CASSTLGAGGRTPLHF; CDR3nt: TGTGCCAGTAGTACCTTGGGGGCAGGGGGTAGGACACCCCTCCACTTT
d_gene: TRBD1; len: 13; v_gene: TRBV2; abundance: NA; j_gene: TRBJ2-7; CDR3aa: CASSLTGGGEQYF; CDR3nt: TGTGCCAGCTCGCTCACAGGGGGCGGCGAGCAGTACTTC
d_gene: NA; len: 14; v_gene: TRBV5-1; abundance: NA; j_gene: TRBJ2-1; CDR3aa: CASTAGAGDNEQFF; CDR3nt: TGCGCCAGCACTGCAGGGGCAGGGGACAATGAGCAGTTCTTC
d_gene: NA; len: 15; v_gene: TRBV5-1; abundance: NA; j_gene: TRBJ2-1; CDR3aa: CASSSKRSSYNEQFF; CDR3nt: TGCGCCAGCAGCTCCAAAAGGAGCTCCTACAATGAGCAGTTCTTC
d_gene: TRBD1; len: 14; v_gene: TRBV6-1; abundance: once; j_gene: TRBJ2-7; CDR3aa: CASSDGTGLYEQYF; CDR3nt: TGTGCCAGCAGTGACGGGACAGGGCTGTACGAGCAGTACTTC
d_gene: NA; len: 13; v_gene: TRBV5-4; abundance: NA; j_gene: TRBJ2-7; CDR3aa: CASSVGTWYEQYF; CDR3nt: TGTGCCAGCAGCGTCGGGACTTGGTACGAGCAGTACTTC
d_gene: NA; len: 15; v_gene: TRBV9; abundance: NA; j_gene: TRBJ1-2; CDR3aa: CASSVGSGSYYGYTF; CDR3nt: TGTGCCAGCAGCGTAGGCTCAGGGTCGTACTATGGCTACACCTTC
d_gene: TRBD1; len: 14; v_gene: TRBV6-5; abundance: NA; j_gene: TRBJ1-1; CDR3aa: CASRGQAAKTEAFF; CDR3nt: TGTGCCAGCCGAGGACAGGCCGCCAAGACTGAAGCTTTCTTT
d_gene: NA; len: 12; v_gene: TRBV4-1; abundance: NA; j_gene: TRBJ1-1; CDR3aa: CASSQLNTEAFF; CDR3nt: TGCGCCAGCAGCCAGCTGAACACTGAAGCTTTCTTT
d_gene: NA; len: 11; v_gene: TRBV19; abundance: NA; j_gene: TRBJ1-6; CDR3aa: CASKGGSPLHF; CDR3nt: TGTGCCAGTAAGGGGGGATCACCCCTCCACTTT
d_gene: TRBD2; len: 18; v_gene: TRBV9; abundance: NA; j_gene: TRBJ2-1; CDR3aa: CASSVDEVSSGRANEQFF; CDR3nt: TGTGCCAGCAGCGTAGATGAGGTGTCTAGCGGGAGGGCAAATGAGCAGTTCTTC
d_gene: TRBD2; len: 16; v_gene: TRBV9; abundance: NA; j_gene: TRBJ2-3; CDR3aa: CASSPYIAGGGDTQYF; CDR3nt: TGTGCCAGCAGCCCCTACATAGCGGGGGGCGGAGATACGCAGTATTTT